This T cell receptor (beta chain) derives from a study of response to subunit inactivated influenza vaccine. Study-wide findings and caveats: With each seasonal influenza vaccination, the authors suggested, few new T cells are recruited.

For this clonotype: The antigen is undetermined.

TCRdb passed the RT-PCR reads through MiXCR, listing each CDR3 protein once. This table holds fewer than 250,000 distinct CDR3 sequences, roughly 14% found once. The germline gives CDR1 SGHVS, CDR2 FNYEAQ. The CDR3 has 14 amino acids. J lost 1 base, V lost 5 bases, and 4 bases had no gene match. The chain recombines TRBV7-6 with TRBJ2-5; TRBD2 matches 7 bases. The sample here was CD8+ T cells sorted from PBMCs, taken roughly 5 days after vaccination. The sequence derives from a man aged 45-65 years who received an inactivated influenza vaccine. CDR3 sequence (DNA): TGTGCCAGCAGCGCCGGGACTACCCAAGAGACCCAGTACTTC. Translation gives CASSAGTTQETQYF.